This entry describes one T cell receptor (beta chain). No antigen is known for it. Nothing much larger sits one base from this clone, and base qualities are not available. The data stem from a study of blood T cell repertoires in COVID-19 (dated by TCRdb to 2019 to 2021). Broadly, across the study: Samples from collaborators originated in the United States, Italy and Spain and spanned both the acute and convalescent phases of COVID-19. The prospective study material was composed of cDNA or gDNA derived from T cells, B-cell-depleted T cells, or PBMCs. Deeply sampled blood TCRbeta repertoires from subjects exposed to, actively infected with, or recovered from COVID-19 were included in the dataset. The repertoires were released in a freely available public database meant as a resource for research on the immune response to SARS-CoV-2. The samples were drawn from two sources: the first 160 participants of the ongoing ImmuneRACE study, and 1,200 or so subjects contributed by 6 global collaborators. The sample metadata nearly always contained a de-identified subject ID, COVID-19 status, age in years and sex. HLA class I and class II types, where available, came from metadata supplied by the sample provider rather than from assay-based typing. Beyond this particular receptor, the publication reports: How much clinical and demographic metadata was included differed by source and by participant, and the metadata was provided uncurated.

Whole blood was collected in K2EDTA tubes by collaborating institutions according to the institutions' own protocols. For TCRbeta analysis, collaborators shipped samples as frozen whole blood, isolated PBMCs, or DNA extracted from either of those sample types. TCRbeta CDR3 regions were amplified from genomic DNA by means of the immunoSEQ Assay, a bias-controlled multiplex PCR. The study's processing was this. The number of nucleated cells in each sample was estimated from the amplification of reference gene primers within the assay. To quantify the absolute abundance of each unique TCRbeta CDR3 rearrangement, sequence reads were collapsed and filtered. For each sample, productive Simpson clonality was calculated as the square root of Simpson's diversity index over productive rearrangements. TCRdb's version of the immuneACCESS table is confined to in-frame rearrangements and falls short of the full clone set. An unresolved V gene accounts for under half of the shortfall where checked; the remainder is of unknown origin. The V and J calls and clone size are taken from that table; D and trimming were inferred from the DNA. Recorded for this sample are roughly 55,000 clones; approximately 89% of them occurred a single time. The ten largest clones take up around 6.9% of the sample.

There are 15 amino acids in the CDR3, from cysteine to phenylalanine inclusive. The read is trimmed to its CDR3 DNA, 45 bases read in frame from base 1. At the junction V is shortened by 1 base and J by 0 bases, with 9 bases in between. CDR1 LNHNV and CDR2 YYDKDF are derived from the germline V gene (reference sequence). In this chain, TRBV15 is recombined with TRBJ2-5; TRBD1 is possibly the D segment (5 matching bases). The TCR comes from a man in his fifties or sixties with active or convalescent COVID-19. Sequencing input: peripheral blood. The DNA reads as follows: TGTGCCACCAGCAGAGCCAGGGATTACCAAGAGACCCAGTACTTC. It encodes CATSRARDYQETQYF.